Each of the 19 T cell receptor beta chains below was sequenced from the same sample in a study of shared clonotypes between healthy human individuals. Profiled with immunoSEQ multiplex PCR; TCRdb holds only in-frame clones, not every one. The data hold around 700,000 clones, with about two thirds observed a single time. The sequencing sample was made of memory CD4+ T cells sorted from blood. The sample's subset: CD45RA-negative fraction. Receptor source: a woman between 25 and 40 years old in good health.

The genes are TRBV30 and TRBJ2-5; tentatively, D is TRBD2 (5 bases). The V end lost 4 bases, the J end lost 1 base, and 7 bases lay between the germline ends. This CDR3 is 12 amino acids long. Germline CDR1 reads GTSNPN; CDR2 reads SVGIG (reference sequence). The CDR3 DNA sequence: TGTGCCTGGAACGGGGTCCAAGAGACCCAGTACTTC. Amino acid sequence: CAWNGVQETQYF.

The chain carries TRBV19 and TRBJ2-3, with TRBD2 identical over 12 bases. The CDR3 runs 17 residues. Germline-derived CDR1 and CDR2 are LNHDA and SQIVND (reference sequence). The V gene end was trimmed by 5 bases and the J gene end by 3 bases; junction bases not matched to a gene: 9. The CDR3 DNA sequence: TGTGCCAGTAGTGTCTCGACTAGCGGGAGTGGGACAGATACGCAGTATTTT. Its translation is CASSVSTSGSGTDTQYF.

J is TRBJ1-5 and V is TRBV19; TRBD1 agrees at 8 bases. Per germline, CDR1 LNHDA and CDR2 SQIVND (reference sequence). The CDR3 is made up of 16 amino acids. The trim removed 7 bases at V and 1 base at J, leaving 9 bases unmatched. This CDR3 reads CASMRDRYMSNQPQHF. CDR3 bases: TGTGCCAGTATGCGGGACAGGTACATGAGCAATCAGCCCCAGCATTTT.

V gene TRBV4-2 combines with J gene TRBJ1-5; D is undetermined. This CDR3 region has 15 residues. The V end was cut by 0 bases, the J end by 5 bases, with 11 bases between. Germline V gene data show CDR1 as LGHNA and CDR2 as YNFKEQ. In DNA, the CDR3 is TGTGCCAGCAGCCAAGATGGTAATTCGTATCAGCCCCAGCATTTT. Translation: CASSQDGNSYQPQHF.

The CDR3 DNA follows: TGTGCCAGCAGTTCGCTCCAGGGTGCCTTTGAAAACACCATATATTTT. It encodes CASSSLQGAFENTIYF. This chain uses TRBV6-5 with TRBJ1-3; tentative D call: TRBD1 (5 bases). The germline gives CDR1 MNHEY, CDR2 SVGAGI. The CDR3 contains 16 residues. V was cut by 4 bases and J by 6 bases, with 19 bases left in between.

The gene calls are TRBV18 and TRBJ1-3; no reliable D call. This CDR3 spans 17 amino acids. Germline CDR1 KGHSH, CDR2 LQKENI. Between the trimmed V and J ends, which lost 1 base and 2 bases, there was a span of 15 bases. CDR3 sequence (DNA): TGTGCCAGCTCACCACGGCGCACCCCGGTGGCTGGAAACACCATATATTTT. It specifies CASSPRRTPVAGNTIYF.

The chain is built from TRBV2 and TRBJ2-1, with D unclear. This CDR3 is built from 14 residues. Germline V gene data show CDR1 as SNHLY and CDR2 as FYNNEI. Trimming shortened V by 7 bases and J by 0 bases, and 10 bases separated the two germline ends. Here the CDR3 DNA reads TGTGCCAGCAATAGATATAGCTCCTACAATGAGCAGTTCTTC. It yields the protein CASNRYSSYNEQFF.

The genes are TRBV28 and TRBJ2-7; TRBD1 or TRBD2 may be the D gene (5 bases each). The CDR3 length is 13 residues. Trimming removed 7 bases at V and 2 bases at J, with 12 bases between. CDR1 and CDR2 from the germline V gene are MDHEN and SYDVKM. The CDR3 spells CASTKGTAYEQYF. Written as DNA, the CDR3 is TGTGCCAGCACCAAGGGGACGGCCTACGAGCAGTACTTC.

This clone appeared once. This may stem from a read error, because a much larger clone lies one nucleotide away. The chain carries TRBV13 and TRBJ2-7; D is unclear. Germline CDR1 PRHDT, CDR2 FYEKMQ (reference sequence). This CDR3 spans 12 amino acids. V lost 1 base and J 2 bases, leaving 3 bases between the germline ends. CDR3 bases: TGTGCCAGCAGCTTAGTTCCCTACGAGCAGTACTTC. It codes for CASSLVPYEQYF.

The sample holds one count of this clone. For the CDR3, the DNA is TGTGCCAGCTCCTCTCGGGGGAGGAGCGGAAACACCATATATTTT. Amino acids: CASSSRGRSGNTIYF. The rearrangement joins TRBV7-2 to TRBJ1-3, with D maybe TRBD1 (5 bases). Germline CDR1 reads SGHTA; CDR2 reads FQGNSA. The CDR3 loop spans 15 amino acids. V shed 8 bases and J shed 4 bases, with 18 bases lying between them.

The chain has TRBV5-1 and TRBJ2-1; D may be TRBD1 or TRBD2 (5 bases each). CDR3 size: 15 residues. V was pared by 6 bases and J by 0 bases, with 13 bases between. Per germline, CDR1 SGHRS and CDR2 YFSETQ. The CDR3 is CASTGTASSYNEQFF. CDR3 coding DNA: TGCGCCAGCACCGGGACGGCAAGCTCCTACAATGAGCAGTTCTTC.

The chain links TRBV27 to TRBJ1-2; D uncertain. The CDR3 is 14 amino acids. The ends were cut back, 6 bases at V and 8 bases at J, with 19 bases in the middle. The germline CDR1 and CDR2 sequences are MNHEY and SMNVEV (reference sequence). The CDR3 nucleotides are TGTGCCAGCAGGACCAGTGGATCGGCGGGGGGCTACACCTTC. Protein sequence: CASRTSGSAGGYTF.

The chain carries TRBV14 and TRBJ2-1, with TRBD1 identical over 11 bases. CDR1 and CDR2 (germline): SGHDN, FVKESK. This CDR3 spans 21 amino acids. V shed 4 bases and J 9 bases; nucleotides not matched to a gene: 26. The CDR3 sequence is CASSPSLGQGVKTGTRSEQFF. The CDR3 region has the DNA TGTGCCAGCAGCCCAAGCCTGGGACAGGGGGTAAAAACCGGGACTAGGTCTGAGCAGTTCTTC.

This clone came up once. This chain joins TRBV11-3 and TRBJ2-5, with TRBD2 matching 7 bases. V was pared by 4 bases and J by 2 bases, with 7 bases of the junction left unmatched. The length of the CDR3 is 15 residues. Germline V CDR1 and CDR2: SGHNT, YENEEA. Written as DNA, the CDR3 is TGTGCCAGCAGCTGCCTCCGGGACTATCAAGAGACCCAGTACTTC. Protein sequence: CASSCLRDYQETQYF.

CDR3 nucleotide sequence: TGTGCCAGCAGCTTCCTTCAGGGACACGAGCAGTACTTC. It specifies CASSFLQGHEQYF. V is TRBV7-3 and J is TRBJ2-7; D is perhaps TRBD1 or TRBD2 (5 bases each). CDR3 size: 13 residues. Trimming took off 3 bases at V and 5 bases at J, with 11 bases between the two ends. CDR1 and CDR2 from the germline V gene are SGHTA and FQGTGA. Full variable domain (rest looked up from reference TRBV7-3 and TRBJ2-7): GAGVSQTPSNKVTEKGKYVELRCDPISGHTALYWYRQSLGQGPEFLIYFQGTGAADDSGLPNDRFFAVRPEGSVSTLKIQRTERGDSAVYLCASSFLQGHEQYFGPGTRLTVT.

This clone was recorded at least ten times. The chain uses TRBV19 and TRBJ2-1; D ambiguous. Per the germline V gene, CDR1 is LNHDA and CDR2 is SQIVND (reference sequence). This CDR3 comprises 15 residues. The V gene lost 6 bases and the J gene lost 0 bases, with 12 bases spanning the gap. The CDR3 protein is CASSTSWSSYNEQFF. Here the CDR3 DNA reads TGTGCCAGTAGCACAAGCTGGAGCTCCTACAATGAGCAGTTCTTC. The full variable domain, in which reference TRBV19 and TRBJ2-1 provide the parts outside the CDR3, is DGGITQSPKYLFRKEGQNVTLSCEQNLNHDAMYWYRQDPGQGLRLIYYSQIVNDFQKGDIAEGYSVSREKKESFPLTVTSAQKNPTAFYLCASSTSWSSYNEQFFGPGTRLTVL.

In regard to this clone: The sample contains more than one DNA sequence encoding this CDR3. The V call is TRBV7-2, the J call TRBJ2-1; 14 bases align to TRBD2. V gave up 5 bases and J gave up 9 bases; unmatched junction bases: 3. Germline V gene lookup returns CDR1 SGHTA and CDR2 FQGNSA. CDR3 length equals 14 residues. The CDR3 here is CASSLGLAGGEQFF. The DNA of the CDR3 is TGTGCCAGCAGCCTAGGACTAGCGGGAGGTGAGCAGTTCTTC.

V and J are TRBV11-1 and TRBJ1-2; D is undetermined. The germline V gene encodes CDR1 SGHAT and CDR2 FQDESV (reference sequence). V lost 4 bases to trimming and J lost 9 bases, with 12 bases between them. The CDR3 has 12 residues. CDR3 amino acids: CASSSGPESYTF. CDR3 DNA sequence: TGTGCCAGCAGCTCCGGACCCGAGAGCTACACCTTC. Complete variable domain (other parts from reference TRBV11-1 and TRBJ1-2): EAEVAQSPRYKITEKSQAVAFWCDPISGHATLYWYRQILGQGPELLVQFQDESVVDDSQLPKDRFSAERLKGVDSTLKIQPAELGDSAMYLCASSSGPESYTFGSGTRLTVV.

This clone was seen a few times. This CDR3 is also generated by other DNA sequences in the sample. J is TRBJ2-3 and V is TRBV18; unclear D gene. CDR1 is KGHSH and CDR2 is LQKENI in the germline V gene. Trimming took off 3 bases at V and 6 bases at J, with 4 bases between the two ends. This CDR3 is built from 11 residues. CDR3 region: CASSPDDTQYF. The CDR3 DNA sequence: TGTGCCAGCTCACCCGATGATACGCAGTATTTT. The full variable domain, in which reference TRBV18 and TRBJ2-3 provide the parts outside the CDR3, is NAGVMQNPRHLVRRRGQEARLRCSPMKGHSHVYWYRQLPEEGLKFMVYLQKENIIDESGMPKERFSAEFPKEGPSILRIQQVVRGDSAAYFCASSPDDTQYFGPGTRLTVL.